These 6 T cell receptor beta chains were sequenced from one sample in a study of CD8+ T cells in alopecia areata. The sorting of pooled cutaneous lymph node cells relied on CD4, CD8alpha, NKG2D, NKG2ACE and other markers. Extracted RNA was reverse transcribed into cDNA, the sequencing template. The data were produced by immunoSEQ multiplex PCR, yet TCRdb's version contains in-frame clones alone and is incomplete. The table lists about 300,000 clones, no singletons, with 1.2% in the top ten. Sequencing input: CD4+ T cells sorted from a lymph node. Receptors were obtained from a C3H/HeJ mouse with alopecia areata. For the strain, the MHC haplotype given is H2-k.

On this clone itself: Mouse gene names and germline throughout. The read stops 4 residues short of the end of the CDR3; the missing end is completed from the germline J gene. Different DNA sequences within this sample yield the same CDR3. The gene calls are TRBV13-3 and TRBJ2-7; 12 bases match TRBD1. The CDR3 covers 14 residues. CDR1 NNHDY and CDR2 SYVADS come from the germline V gene. The CDR3: CASRTGTGGDEQYF. The sequenced CDR3 bases are TGTGCCAGCAGGACGGGGACAGGGGGCGAT.

This clone was detected a few times. The listed genes are named as in mouse. Read sequence stops 4 residues before the CDR3 end, and the germline J gene provides the missing end. J is TRBJ2-7 and V is TRBV14, with 8 bases matching TRBD1. Germline lookup yields CDR1 SGHDT and CDR2 FRDEAV. Trimming at V came to 5 bases and at J to 3 bases, leaving 4 bases not matched to a gene. The CDR3 length is 13 residues. The sequenced CDR3 bases are TGTGCCAGCAGCACCGGGACAGGCTAT. This encodes CASSTGTGY. From start to end, the CDR3 is CASSTGTGYEQYF.

About this clone itself: Genes and germline come from the mouse. The sequenced fragment ends 4 residues before the CDR3 boundary, so the rest is inferred from the germline J gene. The sample has other DNA sequences that encode this CDR3 too. The V call is TRBV1, the J call TRBJ2-7; D gene unclear. The CDR3 is 13 residues long. Per germline, CDR1 NSQYPW and CDR2 LRSPGD (reference sequence). Trimming cost V 0 bases and J 3 bases, with 6 bases left between them. The covered CDR3 bases are TGCACCTGCAGTGCAGAGGTGGGCTAT. It translates to CTCSAEVGY. The whole CDR3 sequence reads CTCSAEVGYEQYF.

Points on this clone: Gene names and germline match the mouse. The sequence runs out 4 residues before the end of the CDR3; the remainder is reconstructed from the germline J gene. The same CDR3 is also encoded by other DNA sequences in this sample. The chain couples TRBV31 to TRBJ2-3; 11 bases align to TRBD2. V lost 3 bases, J lost 1 base, and 3 bases stayed unmatched. Looked up from germline, CDR1 is GKSSPN and CDR2 is SITVG. CDR3 length equals 15 residues. The CDR3 DNA, read in part, is TGTGCCTGGAGGATGGGACTGGGGGGTGCAGAA. Its protein is CAWRMGLGGAE. The CDR3 as a whole reads CAWRMGLGGAETLYF.

This clone was seen a few times. Germline and genes here are mouse. The CDR3 loop reads CASSIRGRYTGQLYF. The CDR3 bases that were read are TGTGCCAGCAGTATTAGGGGGCGATACACCGGG. The V gene is TRBV19, the J gene TRBJ2-2; possibly TRBD1 for D (7 bases). Sequencing ends 4 residues short of the CDR3 end; the germline J gene provides the rest. CDR1 is FNHDT, CDR2 SITEND, per germline (reference sequence). Trimming cost V 2 bases and J 3 bases, with 11 bases left between them. The CDR3 loop spans 15 amino acids. Full variable domain (missing parts from reference TRBV19 and TRBJ2-2): GGIITQTPKFLIGQEGQKLTLKCQQNFNHDTMYWYRQDSGKGLRLIYYSITENDLQKGDLSEGYDASREKKSSFSLTVTSAQKNEMAVFLCASSIRGRYTGQLYFGEGSKLTVL.

In its sample, this clone was seen a few times. The gene names given are mouse names. The read ends 4 residues before the CDR3 terminus; that terminus is restored from the germline J gene. Other nucleotide sequences in the sample specify the same CDR3. V and J are TRBV13-2 and TRBJ2-1; no clear D. The CDR3 loop spans 13 amino acids. V was pared by 0 bases and J by 3 bases, with 4 bases between. Germline loops: CDR1 NNHNN, CDR2 SYGAGS (reference sequence). Partial CDR3 DNA: TGTGCCAGCGGTGATGGGGGCTATGCT. This encodes CASGDGGYA. In full, the CDR3 is CASGDGGYAEQFF.